A single TCR beta chain is shown here with its context. Its antigen is unknown. No much larger clone is present one base from it, and per-base qualities are unavailable. The meaning of the sample's time point label: baseline before first vaccination. Vaccinee samples came from UK trials COV001 and COV002, including a single-blind randomized controlled phase 2/3 trial of AZD1222 (ChAdOx1 nCoV-19) in healthy adults. For TCRbeta chain sequencing, PBMC samples from trial participants were taken at day 0 and at day 28 after the second dose. V is shortened by 3 bases, J by 0 bases, and the region joining them spans 11 bases. CDR1 and CDR2, looked up from the germline V gene (reference sequence), are MNHEY and SMNVEV. The CDR3 holds 15 amino acids from the cysteine to the phenylalanine. Only the CDR3 DNA is retained, 45 bases long and in frame from the first base. The record originates from a study of T cell responses to AZD1222 COVID-19 vaccine (dated by TCRdb to the early 2020s). As for the study more broadly: AZD1222 recipients given second doses at about 4 weeks or at about 12 weeks were pooled, since spike-specific TCR depth and breadth were not found to differ between the two schedules. Enrollment into the trials was organized by age into subgroups of 18-55, 56-69 and 70-plus years, and those subgroups contained roughly 150, 30 and 60 TCR-sequenced participants, respectively. TCR sequencing covered more than 230 trial participants: 200 to 210 given two doses of AZD1222 and 26 given two doses of MenACWY control vaccine.

The CDR3 regions of human TCRbeta chains were subjected to immunosequencing. Concerning the study's data processing: TCRs in the repertoires were compared against a reference library of SARS-CoV-2-specific TCRs that had been generated with the MIRA antigen-specificity platform. Breadth was defined as the fraction of unique TCRs that were SARS-CoV-2-associated. Depth was defined as the fraction of total T cells that were SARS-CoV-2-associated. Using the MIRA data, each spike-specific TCR was assigned both to the spike region to which the TCR was reactive and to a CD4 or CD8 class. Log10-transformed breadth and depth values were compared by one-way ANOVA with Sidak's multiple comparisons tests. Here the immuneACCESS table is served through TCRdb, limited to in-frame sequences with V and J called. Missing clones are a known gap in these copies; in checked studies unresolved V genes cover under half, and the rest lacks a known reason. The V and J calls and the clone size are those of that table, but D and trimming were determined from the DNA. For this sample the table gives approximately 140,000 clones, of which under 95% were detected only once. The top ten clones comprise 4% to 6% of the sample.

Overall study outcomes, separate from this receptor: Conclusions about previously exposed vaccinees were limited because only a handful of AZD1222 recipients were SARS-CoV-2 seropositive at baseline. The vaccine-associated CD4 TCRs covered the entire spike protein, and the dominant responses fell in regions 160-218 and 743-854. Reportedly, close to half of the unique spike-specific TCRs recognized epitopes lying outside the regions that are mutated in the B.1.351 and B.1.1.7 variants. A significant rise in spike-specific TCR breadth and depth was observed after two AZD1222 doses relative to day 0 and relative to MenACWY recipients. Most participants were white British and females outnumbered males, and the authors suggested that clonal diversity may have been underestimated. The 56-69-year group was small, and its depth increase did not reach significance, likely because of low power. Because no day 14 peak-response samples were available, repertoires were characterized only after the peak T cell response.

The clonotype comes from an adult in good health. Rearrangement joined TRBV27 to TRBJ1-1, with the identity of the D gene unclear. Specimen: peripheral blood, collected on day 0 of AZD1222 vaccination. The DNA sequence follows: TGTGCCAGCAGTTTGGTGGCGCCGATGAACACTGAAGCTTTCTTT. It translates as CASSLVAPMNTEAFF.